This T cell receptor (beta chain) is drawn from a study of metastatic and nonmetastatic thyroid tumors. The entire patient cohort was treatment-naive prior to thyroid surgery. Study-wide results and caveats: Versus benign nodules, malignant thyroid tumors reportedly had significantly higher TCR beta diversity, in blood and tumor.

TCRdb called clones again from the PCR reads with MiXCR. The sample has roughly 6,100 clones, 30% to 35% seen once. As concerns this clone: The antigen remains unidentified.

The sequenced sample was adjacent normal tissue. The TCR sequence derives from a male donor with papillary thyroid cancer or a benign thyroid nodule (not recorded which). Some clones in this sample may be carry-over from other donors' samples.

The CDR3 DNA sequence: TGTGCCAGCAGGGTAGCGGGAGCGGGGGGCCATGAGCAGTTCTTC. Its protein is CASRVAGAGGHEQFF. The chain joins TRBV2 to TRBJ2-1, with 9 bases matching TRBD2. The CDR3 runs 15 residues. Germline CDR1 is SNHLY and CDR2 is FYNNEI. J lost 8 bases, V lost 6 bases, and 11 bases had no gene match.